A selection of T cell receptor beta chains follows, all from one sample in a study of shared clonotypes between healthy human individuals. Clones were read by immunoSEQ multiplex PCR, and TCRdb kept only the in-frame ones, dropping some. The table records a few million clones, approximately 92% of them present only once. The specimen sequenced was naive CD8+ T cells from PBMCs. The receptors derive from a man aged 18 to 29 in good health. Some clones in this sample may be carry-over from other donors' samples. Each CDR3 is given with its conserved first and last residue. A D gene is named only where the DNA matches it firmly. Clone sizes are given selectively: once, few, many, or a class where the clone is expanded.

TGTGCCAGCAGTTTAAATTCTGGATCCTACGAGCAGTACTTC | CASSLNSGSYEQYF | TRBJ2-7 | . | TRBV27 | .
TGTGCCAGCAGTTCTCTAGCGGGCCGAGTAGGAAATGAGCAGTTCTTC | CASSSLAGRVGNEQFF | TRBJ2-1 | . | TRBV28 | TRBD2
TGTGCCTGGAGCGGCTATGGCTACACCTTC | CAWSGYGYTF | TRBJ1-2 | few | TRBV30 | .
TGTGCCAGCAGTGAATACGGTTCTACCTACGAGCAGTACTTC | CASSEYGSTYEQYF | TRBJ2-7 | . | TRBV6-1 | .
TGTGCCAGCAGTCTAGGGACTAGGGTGGGCCCCGAGACCCAGTACTTC | CASSLGTRVGPETQYF | TRBJ2-5 | . | TRBV27 | TRBD2
TGTGCCAGCAGTGATATTTCTAGCGGGCCGTACCAAGAGACCCAGTACTTC | CASSDISSGPYQETQYF | TRBJ2-5 | . | TRBV2 | TRBD2
TGTGCCAGCAGTCCTTACAGGGGATACGGAAAACTGTTTTTT | CASSPYRGYGKLFF | TRBJ1-4 | once | TRBV27 | TRBD1
TGTGCCACCAGTACAGGGACCACCGGGGAGCTGTTTTTT | CATSTGTTGELFF | TRBJ2-2 | . | TRBV15 | .
TGTGCCAGCAGGGGGGACACCGGGGAGCTGTTTTTT | CASRGDTGELFF | TRBJ2-2 | few | TRBV2 | .
TGCGCCAGCAGCGAAAGACAGGGGGCCCCACCTGAAGCTTTCTTT | CASSERQGAPPEAFF | TRBJ1-1 | . | TRBV10-2 | TRBD1
TGTGCCAGCAGCTTAGTAGGGGCTGGAAACACCATATATTTT | CASSLVGAGNTIYF | TRBJ1-3 | . | TRBV7-9 | .
TGTGCCAGCAGTTTTAGGGGACAGGGGTCTTTTGGAAACACCATATATTTT | CASSFRGQGSFGNTIYF | TRBJ1-3 | . | TRBV28 | TRBD1
TGTGCCAGCAGCAGAGGGGGCGGGAGGAACACTGAAGCTTTCTTT | CASSRGGGRNTEAFF | TRBJ1-1 | few | TRBV6-5 | TRBD1
TGTGCCAGCAGCGTAGGGGGCGGGAGGAGCAATGAGCAGTTCTTC | CASSVGGGRSNEQFF | TRBJ2-1 | once | TRBV9 | TRBD2
TGTGCCAGCAGCGTGCCAACCCCGGGAGGAATGGACGAGCAGTACTTC | CASSVPTPGGMDEQYF | TRBJ2-7 | . | TRBV9 | TRBD2
TGCAGCGCCTCTGACTGGGAGGGGGAGAACCCCGGGGAGCTGTTTTTT | CSASDWEGENPGELFF | TRBJ2-2 | once | TRBV29-1 | .
TGTGCCAGCAGCTTAATCAAGGATAACTATGGCTACACCTTC | CASSLIKDNYGYTF | TRBJ1-2 | . | TRBV7-9 | .
TGTGCCACCAGCAGGGGGGGGAGCGGGAACTACGAGCAGTACTTC | CATSRGGSGNYEQYF | TRBJ2-7 | . | TRBV15 | TRBD2
TGTGCCAGCAGCCCGGACAGGGTTAGAACCGGGGAGCTGTTTTTT | CASSPDRVRTGELFF | TRBJ2-2 | . | TRBV7-6 | TRBD1
TGCGCCAGCAGTCCGAGGGATGGAAACATGACTGAAGCTTTCTTT | CASSPRDGNMTEAFF | TRBJ1-1 | few | TRBV23-1 | .
TGTGCCAGCAGTTACCTCTCGACAGAAGGAGCCAAAAACATTCAGTACTTC | CASSYLSTEGAKNIQYF | TRBJ2-4 | once | TRBV27 | .
TGTGCCAGCAGCTTAGGCCGGGACAGTGCCTACGAGCAGTACTTC | CASSLGRDSAYEQYF | TRBJ2-7 | . | TRBV7-9 | TRBD1
TGTGCCAGTAGTATGACTGCCAGGAACACTGAAGCTTTCTTT | CASSMTARNTEAFF | TRBJ1-1 | . | TRBV19 | .
TGTGCCAGCTCACCTTTCAATTACAATGAGCAGTTCTTC | CASSPFNYNEQFF | TRBJ2-1 | . | TRBV18 | .
TGTGCCAGCAGCTTGTTAGGGGAAACTGAAGCTTTCTTT | CASSLLGETEAFF | TRBJ1-1 | . | TRBV5-4 | .
TGCGCCAGCAGTCTAGTAGCCGGGGAGCTGTTTTTT | CASSLVAGELFF | TRBJ2-2 | . | TRBV10-2 | .
TGTGCCAGCAGTTTAAGCCTACTCTCTGGGGCCAACGTCCTGACTTTC | CASSLSLLSGANVLTF | TRBJ2-6 | . | TRBV27 | .
TGTGCCAGTAGTATAGGGTGGCCGACAGGGCTCAATCAGCCCCAGCATTTT | CASSIGWPTGLNQPQHF | TRBJ1-5 | once | TRBV19 | TRBD1
TGCGCCAGCAGCCCCCGACAGGGGGCCTACGAGCAGTACTTC | CASSPRQGAYEQYF | TRBJ2-7 | once | TRBV5-1 | TRBD1
TGTGCCAGCAGCTTGGGGGGAGGGGCCCTCTCTGGGGCCAACGTCCTGACTTTC | CASSLGGGALSGANVLTF | TRBJ2-6 | . | TRBV5-6 | TRBD2
TGCGCCAGCACGGACCGGGAAGTCGATGAGCAGTTCTTC | CASTDREVDEQFF | TRBJ2-1 | . | TRBV10-2 | .
TGTGCCAGCCGGCCGGGATTCCGTTCGACAGATACGCAGTATTTT | CASRPGFRSTDTQYF | TRBJ2-3 | . | TRBV9 | .